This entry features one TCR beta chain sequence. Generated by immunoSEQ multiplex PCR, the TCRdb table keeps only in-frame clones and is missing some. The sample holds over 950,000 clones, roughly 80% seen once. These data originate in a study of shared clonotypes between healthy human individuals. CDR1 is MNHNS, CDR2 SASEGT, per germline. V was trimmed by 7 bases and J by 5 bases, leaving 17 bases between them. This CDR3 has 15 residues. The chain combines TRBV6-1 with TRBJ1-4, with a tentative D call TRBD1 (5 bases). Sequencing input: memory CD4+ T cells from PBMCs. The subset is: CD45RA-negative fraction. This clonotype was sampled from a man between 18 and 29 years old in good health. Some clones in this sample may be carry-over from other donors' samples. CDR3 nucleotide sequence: TGTGCCAGCACCCCTCGGGGGACGAGGAATGAAAAACTGTTTTTT. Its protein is CASTPRGTRNEKLFF.